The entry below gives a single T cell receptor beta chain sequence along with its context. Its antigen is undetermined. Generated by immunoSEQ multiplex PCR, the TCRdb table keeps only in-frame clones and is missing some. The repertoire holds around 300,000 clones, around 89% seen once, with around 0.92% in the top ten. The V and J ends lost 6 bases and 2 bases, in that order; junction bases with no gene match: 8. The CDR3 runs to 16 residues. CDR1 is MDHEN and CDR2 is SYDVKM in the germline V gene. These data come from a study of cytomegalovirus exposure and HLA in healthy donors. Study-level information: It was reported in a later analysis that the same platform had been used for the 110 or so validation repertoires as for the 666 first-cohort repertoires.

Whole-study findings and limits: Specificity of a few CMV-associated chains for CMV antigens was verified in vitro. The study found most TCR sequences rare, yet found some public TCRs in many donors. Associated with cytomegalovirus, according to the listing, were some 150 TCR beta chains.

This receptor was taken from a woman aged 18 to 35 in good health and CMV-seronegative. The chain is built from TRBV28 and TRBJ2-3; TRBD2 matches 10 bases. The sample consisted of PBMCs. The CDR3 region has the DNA TGTGCCAGCAGCAAAGGACTAGCGGAAGACACAGATACGCAGTATTTT. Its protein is CASSKGLAEDTDTQYF. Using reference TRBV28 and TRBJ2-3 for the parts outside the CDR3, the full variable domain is DVKVTQSSRYLVKRTGEKVFLECVQDMDHENMFWYRQDPGLGLRLIYFSYDVKMKEKGDIPEGYSVSREKKERFSLILESASTNQTSMYLCASSKGLAEDTDTQYFGPGTRLTVL.